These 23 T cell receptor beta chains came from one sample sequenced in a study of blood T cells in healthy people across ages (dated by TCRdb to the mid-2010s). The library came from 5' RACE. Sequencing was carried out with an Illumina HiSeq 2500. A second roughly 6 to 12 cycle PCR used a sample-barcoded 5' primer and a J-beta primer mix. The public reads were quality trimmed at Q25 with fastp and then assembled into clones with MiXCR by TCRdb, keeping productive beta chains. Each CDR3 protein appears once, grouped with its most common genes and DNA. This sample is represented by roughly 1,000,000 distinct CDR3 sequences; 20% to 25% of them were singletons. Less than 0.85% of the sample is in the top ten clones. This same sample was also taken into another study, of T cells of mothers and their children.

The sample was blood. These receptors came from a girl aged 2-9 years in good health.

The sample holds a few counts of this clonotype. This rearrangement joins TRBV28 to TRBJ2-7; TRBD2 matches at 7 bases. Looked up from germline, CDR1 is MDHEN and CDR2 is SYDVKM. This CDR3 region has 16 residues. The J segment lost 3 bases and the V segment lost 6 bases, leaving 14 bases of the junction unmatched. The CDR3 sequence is CASRTVVMGLLYEQYF. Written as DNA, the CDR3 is TGTGCCAGCAGGACGGTCGTCATGGGACTACTCTACGAGCAGTACTTC.

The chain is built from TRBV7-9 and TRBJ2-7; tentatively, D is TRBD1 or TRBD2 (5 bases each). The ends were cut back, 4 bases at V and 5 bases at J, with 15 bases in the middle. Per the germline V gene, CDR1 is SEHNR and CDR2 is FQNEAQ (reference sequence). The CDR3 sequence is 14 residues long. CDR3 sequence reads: CASSSLLRGDEQYF. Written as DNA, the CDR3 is TGTGCCAGCAGCTCCCTATTGCGAGGGGACGAGCAGTACTTC.

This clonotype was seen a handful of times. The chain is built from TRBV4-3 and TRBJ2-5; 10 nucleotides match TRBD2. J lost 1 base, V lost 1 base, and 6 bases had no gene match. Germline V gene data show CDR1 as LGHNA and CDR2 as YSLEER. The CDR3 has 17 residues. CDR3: CASSQGAGLAFQETQYF. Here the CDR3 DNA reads TGCGCCAGCAGCCAAGGGGCGGGACTAGCGTTCCAAGAGACCCAGTACTTC.

The chain's CDR3 is CASSRAGTQETQYF. The CDR3 DNA sequence: TGTGCCAGCAGTCGAGCGGGAACCCAAGAGACCCAGTACTTC. This chain links TRBV12-3 or TRBV12-4 with TRBJ2-5; the match to TRBD2 covers 7 bases. The CDR3 sequence is 14 residues long. Trimming at V came to 5 bases and at J to 1 base, leaving 4 bases not matched to a gene.

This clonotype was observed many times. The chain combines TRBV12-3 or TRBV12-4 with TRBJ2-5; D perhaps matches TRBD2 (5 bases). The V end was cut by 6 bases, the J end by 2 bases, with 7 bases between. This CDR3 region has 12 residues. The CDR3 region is CASRGDQETQYF. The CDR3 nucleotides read TGTGCCAGCAGGGGAGATCAAGAGACCCAGTACTTC.

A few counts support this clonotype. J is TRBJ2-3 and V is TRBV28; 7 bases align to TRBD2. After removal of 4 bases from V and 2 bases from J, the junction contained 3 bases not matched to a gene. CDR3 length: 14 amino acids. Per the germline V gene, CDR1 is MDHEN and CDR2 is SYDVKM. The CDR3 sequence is CASSWEGPTDTQYF. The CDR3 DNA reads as TGTGCCAGCAGTTGGGAGGGCCCCACAGATACGCAGTATTTT. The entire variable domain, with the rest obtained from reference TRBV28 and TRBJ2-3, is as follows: DVKVTQSSRYLVKRTGEKVFLECVQDMDHENMFWYRQDPGLGLRLIYFSYDVKMKEKGDIPEGYSVSREKKERFSLILESASTNQTSMYLCASSWEGPTDTQYFGPGTRLTVL.

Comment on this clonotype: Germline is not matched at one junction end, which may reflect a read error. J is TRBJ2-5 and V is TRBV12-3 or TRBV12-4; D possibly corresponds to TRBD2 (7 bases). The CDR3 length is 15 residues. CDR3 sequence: CASSVPGGAEETQHF. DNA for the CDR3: TGTGCCAGCAGTGTCCCTGGGGGGGCCGAAGAGACCCAGCACTTC.

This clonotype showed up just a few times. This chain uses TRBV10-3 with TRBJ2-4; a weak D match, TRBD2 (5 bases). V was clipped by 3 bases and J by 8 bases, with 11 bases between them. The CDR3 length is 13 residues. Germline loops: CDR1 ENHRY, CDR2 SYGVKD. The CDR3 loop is CAISETRSDIQYF. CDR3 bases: TGTGCCATCAGTGAAACTAGATCTGACATTCAGTACTTC.

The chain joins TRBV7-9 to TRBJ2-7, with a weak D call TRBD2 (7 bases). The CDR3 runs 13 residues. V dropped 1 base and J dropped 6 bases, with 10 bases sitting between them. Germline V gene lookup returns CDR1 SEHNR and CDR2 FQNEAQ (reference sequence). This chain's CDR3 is CASSLDGGREQYF. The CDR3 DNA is TGTGCCAGCAGCTTAGACGGGGGGCGCGAGCAGTACTTC.

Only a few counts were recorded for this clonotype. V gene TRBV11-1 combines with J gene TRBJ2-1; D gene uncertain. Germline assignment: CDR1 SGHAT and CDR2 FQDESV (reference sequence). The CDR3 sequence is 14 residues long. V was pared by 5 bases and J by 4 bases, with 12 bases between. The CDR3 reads CASSPGRDYNEQFF. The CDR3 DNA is TGTGCCAGCAGCCCAGGACGCGATTACAATGAGCAGTTCTTC.

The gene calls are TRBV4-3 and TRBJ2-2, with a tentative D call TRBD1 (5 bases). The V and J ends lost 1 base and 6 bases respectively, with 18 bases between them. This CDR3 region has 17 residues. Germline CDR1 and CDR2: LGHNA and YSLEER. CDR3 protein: CASSQAYRQTIAGELFF. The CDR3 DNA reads TGCGCCAGCAGCCAAGCATACCGACAGACAATAGCCGGGGAGCTGTTTTTT.

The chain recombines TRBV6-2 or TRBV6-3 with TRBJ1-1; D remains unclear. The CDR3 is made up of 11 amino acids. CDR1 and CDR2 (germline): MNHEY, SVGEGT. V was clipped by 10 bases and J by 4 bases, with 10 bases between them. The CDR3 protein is CATQGSTEAFF. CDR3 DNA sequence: TGTGCCACCCAAGGCAGCACTGAAGCTTTCTTT.

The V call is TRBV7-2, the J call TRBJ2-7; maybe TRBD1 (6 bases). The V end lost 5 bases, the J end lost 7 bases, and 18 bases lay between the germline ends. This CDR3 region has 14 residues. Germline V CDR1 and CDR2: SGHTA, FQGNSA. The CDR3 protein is CASSLTTGSGEQYF. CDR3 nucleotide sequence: TGTGCCAGCAGCCTAACTACAGGGTCGGGAGAGCAGTACTTC.

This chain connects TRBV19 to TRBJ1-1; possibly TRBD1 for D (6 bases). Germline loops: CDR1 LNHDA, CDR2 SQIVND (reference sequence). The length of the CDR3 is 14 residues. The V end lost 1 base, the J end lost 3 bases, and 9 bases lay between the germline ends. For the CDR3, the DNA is TGTGCCAGTAGTATAGGACAGGTCTACACTGAAGCTTTCTTT. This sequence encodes CASSIGQVYTEAFF.

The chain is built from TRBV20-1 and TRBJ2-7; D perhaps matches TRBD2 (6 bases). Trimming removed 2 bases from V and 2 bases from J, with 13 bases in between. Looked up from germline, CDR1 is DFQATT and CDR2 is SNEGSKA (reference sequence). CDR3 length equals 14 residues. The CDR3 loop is CSARRGRGTYEQYF. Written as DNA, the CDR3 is TGCAGTGCTAGACGGGGGAGAGGGACCTACGAGCAGTACTTC.

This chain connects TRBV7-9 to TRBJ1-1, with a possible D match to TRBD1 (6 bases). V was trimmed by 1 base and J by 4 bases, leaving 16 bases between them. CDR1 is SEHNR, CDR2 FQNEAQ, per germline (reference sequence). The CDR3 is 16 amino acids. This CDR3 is CASSLVSGGLGTEAFF. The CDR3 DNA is TGTGCCAGCAGCTTAGTCTCCGGGGGGCTCGGCACTGAAGCTTTCTTT.

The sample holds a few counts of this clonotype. CDR3: CASSHPDWPQETQYF. CDR3 coding DNA: TGCGCCAGCAGCCACCCTGACTGGCCACAAGAGACCCAGTACTTC. The chain links TRBV4-1 to TRBJ2-5; no reliable D call. Germline V CDR1 and CDR2: MGHRA, YSYEKL. The CDR3 is 15 amino acids. V lost 3 bases, J lost 2 bases, and 13 bases lay in between.

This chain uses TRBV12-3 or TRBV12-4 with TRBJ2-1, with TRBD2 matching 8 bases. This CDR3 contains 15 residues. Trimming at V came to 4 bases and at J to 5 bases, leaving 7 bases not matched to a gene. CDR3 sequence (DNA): TGTGCCAGCAGTTCCTCGGGGGGGCCCCACAATGAGCAGTTCTTC. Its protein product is CASSSSGGPHNEQFF.

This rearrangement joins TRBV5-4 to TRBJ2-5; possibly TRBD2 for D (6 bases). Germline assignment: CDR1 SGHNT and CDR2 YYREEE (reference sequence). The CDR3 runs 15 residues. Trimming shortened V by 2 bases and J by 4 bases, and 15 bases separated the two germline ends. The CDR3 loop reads CASSFRQIGGETQYF. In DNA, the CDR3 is TGTGCCAGCAGCTTCCGACAGATCGGGGGAGAGACCCAGTACTTC.

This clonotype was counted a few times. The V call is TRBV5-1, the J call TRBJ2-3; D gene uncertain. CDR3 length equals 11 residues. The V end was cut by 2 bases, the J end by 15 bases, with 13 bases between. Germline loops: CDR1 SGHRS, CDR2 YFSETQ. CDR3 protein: CASSFEGKPYF. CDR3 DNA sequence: TGCGCCAGCAGCTTCGAAGGCAAACCCTATTTT.

The DNA for the CDR3 is TGTGCCAGTACCGAGACAGGACCAATCTATGGCTACACCTTC. It yields the protein CASTETGPIYGYTF. This chain connects TRBV19 to TRBJ1-2; a weak D match, TRBD1 (6 bases). Germline lookup yields CDR1 LNHDA and CDR2 SQIVND (reference sequence). The length of the CDR3 is 14 residues. V was shortened by 7 bases and J by 4 bases, with 16 bases between the two germline ends.

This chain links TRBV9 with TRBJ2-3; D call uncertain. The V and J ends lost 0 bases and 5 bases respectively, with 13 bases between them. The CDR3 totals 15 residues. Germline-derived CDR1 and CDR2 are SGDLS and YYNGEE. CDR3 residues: CASSVGPGGGDTQYF. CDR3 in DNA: TGTGCCAGCAGCGTAGGGCCGGGTGGTGGAGATACGCAGTATTTT.

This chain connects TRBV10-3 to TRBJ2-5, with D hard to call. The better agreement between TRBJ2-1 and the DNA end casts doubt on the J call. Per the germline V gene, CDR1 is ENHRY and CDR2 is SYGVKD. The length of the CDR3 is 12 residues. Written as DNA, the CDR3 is TGTGCCATCAGTGATCCAGGACGGGAGCAGTTCTTC. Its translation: CAISDPGREQFF.